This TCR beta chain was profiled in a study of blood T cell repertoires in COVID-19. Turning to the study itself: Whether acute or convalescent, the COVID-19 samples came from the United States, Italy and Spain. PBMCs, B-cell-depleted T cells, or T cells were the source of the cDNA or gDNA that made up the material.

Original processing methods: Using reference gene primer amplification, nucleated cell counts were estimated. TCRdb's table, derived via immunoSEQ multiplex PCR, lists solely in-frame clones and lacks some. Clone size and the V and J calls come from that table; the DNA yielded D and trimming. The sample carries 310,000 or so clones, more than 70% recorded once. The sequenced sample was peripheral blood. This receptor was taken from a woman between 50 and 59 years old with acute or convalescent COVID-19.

The CDR3 DNA follows: TGTGCCAGCAGCGTACGGGCGGGAGTTGCCAAAAACATTCAGTACTTC. It translates to CASSVRAGVAKNIQYF. The rearrangement joins TRBV9 to TRBJ2-4, with 7 bases identical to TRBD2. Trimming took 1 base from V and 1 from J; bases not matched to a gene: 5. Germline CDR1 is SGDLS and CDR2 is YYNGEE. This CDR3 region has 16 residues.